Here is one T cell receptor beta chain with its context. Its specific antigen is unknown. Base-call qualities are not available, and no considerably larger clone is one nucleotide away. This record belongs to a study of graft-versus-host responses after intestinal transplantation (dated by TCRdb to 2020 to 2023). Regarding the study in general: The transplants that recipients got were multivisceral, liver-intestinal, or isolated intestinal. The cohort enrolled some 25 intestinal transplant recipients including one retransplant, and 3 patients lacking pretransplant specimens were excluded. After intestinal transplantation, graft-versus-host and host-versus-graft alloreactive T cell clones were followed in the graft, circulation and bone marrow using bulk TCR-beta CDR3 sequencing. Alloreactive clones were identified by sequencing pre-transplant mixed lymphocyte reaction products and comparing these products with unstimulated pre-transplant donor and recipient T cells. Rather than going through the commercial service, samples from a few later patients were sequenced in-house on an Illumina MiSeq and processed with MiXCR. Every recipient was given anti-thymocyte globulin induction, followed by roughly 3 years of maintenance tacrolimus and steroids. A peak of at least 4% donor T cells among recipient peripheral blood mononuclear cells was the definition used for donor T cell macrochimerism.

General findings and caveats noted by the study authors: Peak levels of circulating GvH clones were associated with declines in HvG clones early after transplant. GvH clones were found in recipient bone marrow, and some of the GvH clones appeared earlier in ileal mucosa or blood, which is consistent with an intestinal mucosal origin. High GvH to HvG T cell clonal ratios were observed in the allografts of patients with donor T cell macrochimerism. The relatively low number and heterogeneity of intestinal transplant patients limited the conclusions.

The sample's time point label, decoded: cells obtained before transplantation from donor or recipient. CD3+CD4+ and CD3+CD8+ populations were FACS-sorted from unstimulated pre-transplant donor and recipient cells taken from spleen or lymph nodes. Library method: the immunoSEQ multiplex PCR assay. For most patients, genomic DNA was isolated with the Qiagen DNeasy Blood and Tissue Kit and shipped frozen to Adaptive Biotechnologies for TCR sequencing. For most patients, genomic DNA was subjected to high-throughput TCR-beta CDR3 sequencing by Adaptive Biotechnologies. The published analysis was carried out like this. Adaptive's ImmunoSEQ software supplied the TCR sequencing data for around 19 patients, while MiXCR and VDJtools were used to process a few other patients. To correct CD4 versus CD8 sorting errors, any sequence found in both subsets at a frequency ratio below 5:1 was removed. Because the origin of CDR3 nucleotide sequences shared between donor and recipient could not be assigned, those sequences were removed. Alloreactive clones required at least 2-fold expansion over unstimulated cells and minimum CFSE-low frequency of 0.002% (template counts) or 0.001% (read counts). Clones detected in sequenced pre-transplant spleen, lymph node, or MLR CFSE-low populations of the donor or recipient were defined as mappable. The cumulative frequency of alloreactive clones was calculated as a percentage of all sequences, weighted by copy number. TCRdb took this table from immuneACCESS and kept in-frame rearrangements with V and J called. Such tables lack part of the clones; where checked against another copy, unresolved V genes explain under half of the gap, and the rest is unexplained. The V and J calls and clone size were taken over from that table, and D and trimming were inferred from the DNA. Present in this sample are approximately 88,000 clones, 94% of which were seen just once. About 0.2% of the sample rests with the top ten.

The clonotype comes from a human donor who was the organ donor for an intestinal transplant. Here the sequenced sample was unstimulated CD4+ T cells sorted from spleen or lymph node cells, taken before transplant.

For the CDR3, the sequence is CAWSTYRGYTF. The DNA sequence follows: TGTGCCTGGAGTACCTATCGGGGCTACACCTTC. The sequence links TRBV30 to TRBJ1-2, with no confidently assigned D gene. Per the germline V gene (reference sequence), GTSNPN is the CDR1 and SVGIG is the CDR2. The V end loses 2 bases and the J end loses 8 bases, and a stretch of 9 bases separates them. The CDR3 has 11 amino acids, counting the end cysteine and phenylalanine. Of the read, only the CDR3 DNA is kept; its 33 bases are in frame from base 1.